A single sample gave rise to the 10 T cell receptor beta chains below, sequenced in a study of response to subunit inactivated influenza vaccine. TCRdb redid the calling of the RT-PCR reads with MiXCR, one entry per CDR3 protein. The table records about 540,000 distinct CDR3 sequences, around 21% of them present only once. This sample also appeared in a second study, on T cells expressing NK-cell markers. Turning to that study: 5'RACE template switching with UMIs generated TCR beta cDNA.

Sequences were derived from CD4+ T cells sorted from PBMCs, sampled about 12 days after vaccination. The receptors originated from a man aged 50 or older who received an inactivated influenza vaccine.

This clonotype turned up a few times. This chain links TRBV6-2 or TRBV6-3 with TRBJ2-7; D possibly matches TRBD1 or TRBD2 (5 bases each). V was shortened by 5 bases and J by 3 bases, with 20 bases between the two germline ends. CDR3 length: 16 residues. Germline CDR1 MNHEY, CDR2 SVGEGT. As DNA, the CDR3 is TGTGCCAGCAGTAACATTTTCCGGGACCCCAGCTACGAGCAGTACTTC. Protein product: CASSNIFRDPSYEQYF.

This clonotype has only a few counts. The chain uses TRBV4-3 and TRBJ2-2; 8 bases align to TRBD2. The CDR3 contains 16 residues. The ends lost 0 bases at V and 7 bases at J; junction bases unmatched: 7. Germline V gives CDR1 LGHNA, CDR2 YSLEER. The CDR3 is CASSQEARGANGELFF. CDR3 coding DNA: TGCGCCAGCAGCCAAGAGGCGCGGGGGGCGAACGGGGAGCTGTTTTTT.

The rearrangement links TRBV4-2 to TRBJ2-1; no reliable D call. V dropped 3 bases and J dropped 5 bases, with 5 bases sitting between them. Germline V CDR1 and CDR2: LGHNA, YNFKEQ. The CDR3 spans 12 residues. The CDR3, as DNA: TGTGCCAGCAGCCATGAAAACAATGAGCAGTTCTTC. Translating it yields CASSHENNEQFF.

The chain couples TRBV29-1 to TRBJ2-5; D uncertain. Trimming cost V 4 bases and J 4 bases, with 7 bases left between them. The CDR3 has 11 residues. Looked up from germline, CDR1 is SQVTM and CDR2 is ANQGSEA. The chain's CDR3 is CSVVGSETQYF. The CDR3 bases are TGCAGCGTTGTAGGGTCAGAGACCCAGTACTTC.

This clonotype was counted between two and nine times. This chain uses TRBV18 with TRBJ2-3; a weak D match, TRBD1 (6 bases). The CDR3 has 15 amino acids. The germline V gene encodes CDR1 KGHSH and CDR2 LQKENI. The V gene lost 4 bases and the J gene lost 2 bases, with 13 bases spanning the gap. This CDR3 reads CASSLAGAVTDTQYF. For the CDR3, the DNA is TGTGCCAGCTCACTGGCAGGGGCTGTCACAGATACGCAGTATTTT.

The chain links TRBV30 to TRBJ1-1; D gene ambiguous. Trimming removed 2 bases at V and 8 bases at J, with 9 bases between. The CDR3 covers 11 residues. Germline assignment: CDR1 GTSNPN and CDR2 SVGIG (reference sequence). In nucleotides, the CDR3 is TGTGCCTGGAGTCGGACGGTCGAAGCTTTCTTT. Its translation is CAWSRTVEAFF.

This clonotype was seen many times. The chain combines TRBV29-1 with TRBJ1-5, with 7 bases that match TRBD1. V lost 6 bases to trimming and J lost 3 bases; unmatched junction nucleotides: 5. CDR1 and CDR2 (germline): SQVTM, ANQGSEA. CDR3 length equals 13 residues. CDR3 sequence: CSVAGGNNQPQHF. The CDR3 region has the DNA TGCAGCGTGGCAGGGGGTAACAATCAGCCCCAGCATTTT.

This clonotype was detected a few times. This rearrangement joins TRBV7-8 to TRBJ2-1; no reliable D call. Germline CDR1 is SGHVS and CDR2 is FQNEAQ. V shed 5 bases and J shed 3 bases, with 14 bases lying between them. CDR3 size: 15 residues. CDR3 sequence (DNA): TGTGCCAGCAGCCACTCCAGGTTCAACTACAATGAGCAGTTCTTC. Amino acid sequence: CASSHSRFNYNEQFF.

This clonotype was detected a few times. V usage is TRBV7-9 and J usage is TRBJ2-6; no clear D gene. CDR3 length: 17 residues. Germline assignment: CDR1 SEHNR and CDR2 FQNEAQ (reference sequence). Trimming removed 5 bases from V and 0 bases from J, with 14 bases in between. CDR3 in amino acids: CASSPLAITSGANVLTF. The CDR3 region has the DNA TGTGCCAGCAGCCCCCTGGCAATAACCTCTGGGGCCAACGTCCTGACTTTC.

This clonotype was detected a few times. CDR3: CASSLSRTVNYEQYF. CDR3 sequence (DNA): TGTGCCAGCAGCTTATCCAGGACAGTGAACTACGAGCAGTACTTC. This rearrangement joins TRBV7-2 to TRBJ2-7; D may be TRBD1 (6 bases). V lost 2 bases, J lost 3 bases, and 14 bases lay in between. This CDR3 region has 15 residues. Germline V gives CDR1 SGHTA, CDR2 FQGNSA.